Shown below are 26 T cell receptor beta chains from a single sample sequenced in a study of response to subunit inactivated influenza vaccine. TCRdb re-analysed the RT-PCR reads in MiXCR, keeping a single row per CDR3 protein. The table lists more than 150,000 distinct CDR3 sequences, about 10% of them singletons, with roughly 36% in the top ten. Source: CD8+ T cells sorted from PBMCs, taken less than 30 months after vaccination. These receptors came from a man aged 50 to 69 who received an inactivated influenza vaccine.

This rearrangement joins TRBV18 to TRBJ1-1, with unresolved D. This CDR3 region has 15 residues. V lost 3 bases, J lost 0 bases, and 11 bases lay in between. Germline CDR1 reads KGHSH; CDR2 reads LQKENI. Written as DNA, the CDR3 is TGTGCCAGCTCACCCTACAGACGCATGAACACTGAAGCTTTCTTT. This codes for CASSPYRRMNTEAFF. Based on the CDR3 plus reference TRBV18 and TRBJ1-1, the full variable domain is NAGVMQNPRHLVRRRGQEARLRCSPMKGHSHVYWYRQLPEEGLKFMVYLQKENIIDESGMPKERFSAEFPKEGPSILRIQQVVRGDSAAYFCASSPYRRMNTEAFFGQGTRLTVV.

This clonotype turned up a few times. The genes are TRBV9 and TRBJ2-3; TRBD2 matches 10 bases. Germline V gives CDR1 SGDLS, CDR2 YYNGEE. Trimming at V came to 4 bases and at J to 2 bases, leaving 7 bases not matched to a gene. This CDR3 is built from 16 residues. CDR3 DNA sequence: TGTGCCAGCAGCCCTGGACTAGCGGTTTACACAGATACGCAGTATTTT. Its protein product is CASSPGLAVYTDTQYF.

This clonotype was seen only a few times. The chain is built from TRBV28 and TRBJ2-1; TRBD1 or TRBD2 may be the D gene (5 bases each). Germline V CDR1 and CDR2: MDHEN, SYDVKM. V was clipped by 6 bases and J by 5 bases, with 11 bases between them. The CDR3 length is 13 residues. The CDR3 is CASSRGLHNEQFF. For the CDR3, the DNA is TGTGCCAGCAGCCGGGGCCTTCACAATGAGCAGTTCTTC.

V usage is TRBV19 and J usage is TRBJ2-1; 8 nucleotides match TRBD2. CDR3 length equals 16 residues. Germline V CDR1 and CDR2: LNHDA, SQIVND (reference sequence). V gave up 5 bases and J gave up 2 bases; unmatched junction bases: 8. As DNA, the CDR3 is TGTGCCAGTAGTCCGTACCTAGCGGGTACCTACAATGAGCAGTTCTTC. Translated, it gives CASSPYLAGTYNEQFF.

The sample holds many counts of this clonotype. V usage is TRBV4-1 and J usage is TRBJ1-4; the D is unclear. Germline V lookup: CDR1 MGHRA, CDR2 YSYEKL. Trimming took off 4 bases at V and 0 bases at J, with 12 bases between the two ends. This CDR3 is built from 16 residues. CDR3 region: CASSLPPGSTNEKLFF. The CDR3 DNA sequence: TGCGCCAGCAGCCTCCCACCGGGATCAACTAATGAAAAACTGTTTTTT.

This clonotype was observed at least ten times. The chain couples TRBV12-3 or TRBV12-4 to TRBJ2-7, with TRBD2 identical over 7 bases. Trimming took 1 base from V and 6 from J; bases not matched to a gene: 12. This CDR3 is 16 amino acids long. The CDR3 nucleotides are TGTGCCAGCAGTTTAGGAGCGGGAATGGGGTCGGGCGAGCAGTACTTC. It yields the protein CASSLGAGMGSGEQYF.

This clonotype has more than one count but fewer than ten. CDR3 amino acids: CASSLTGVGTEAFF. DNA of the CDR3: TGTGCCAGCAGTTTGACTGGGGTTGGCACTGAAGCTTTCTTT. The genes are TRBV28 and TRBJ1-1; D is unclear. The length of the CDR3 is 14 residues. Per germline, CDR1 MDHEN and CDR2 SYDVKM. The germline V and J ends were trimmed by 3 bases and 4 bases, with 12 bases remaining between them.

The rearrangement links TRBV11-2 to TRBJ2-6; TRBD2 aligns across 7 bases. From germline, CDR1 is SGHAT and CDR2 FQNNGV. With V trimmed by 7 bases and J by 2 bases, 8 bases remained unmatched. This CDR3 is built from 16 residues. CDR3 sequence reads: CASIGGSSPGANVLTF. CDR3 nucleotide sequence: TGTGCCAGCATCGGCGGGAGTTCCCCTGGGGCCAACGTCCTGACTTTC.

The chain uses TRBV7-2 and TRBJ2-5; D is possibly TRBD1 or TRBD2 (6 bases each). This CDR3 contains 16 residues. V shed 5 bases and J shed 5 bases, with 21 bases lying between them. Germline assignment: CDR1 SGHTA and CDR2 FQGNSA. CDR3 region: CASSVPRGRSVETQYF. In DNA, the CDR3 is TGTGCCAGCAGCGTACCAAGGGGGAGGAGTGTGGAGACCCAGTACTTC.

This clonotype appeared many times. The chain couples TRBV5-1 to TRBJ2-7; no clear D gene. Trimming stripped 4 bases from V and 2 bases from J, with 10 bases between. The CDR3 is made up of 13 amino acids. The V gene's germline CDR1 is SGHRS and CDR2 YFSETQ. The CDR3 is CASSPDRAYEQYF. The CDR3 DNA reads TGCGCCAGCAGCCCCGATAGGGCCTACGAGCAGTACTTC.

This clonotype was counted ten times or more. The chain links TRBV4-3 to TRBJ2-2; TRBD2 aligns across 8 bases. The CDR3 is 17 amino acids. Germline CDR1 LGHNA, CDR2 YSLEER. With V trimmed by 0 bases and J by 7 bases, 10 bases remained unmatched. CDR3 coding DNA: TGCGCCAGCAGCCAAGATTCCCGGGAGGGTTCGATCGGGGAGCTGTTTTTT. Protein: CASSQDSREGSIGELFF.

This clonotype was seen a handful of times. Being one base from a much bigger clone, this may be a read error. The chain has TRBV7-9 and TRBJ1-1, with unresolved D. V shed 1 base and J shed 7 bases, with 7 bases lying between them. CDR1 SEHNR and CDR2 FQNEAQ come from the germline V gene (reference sequence). CDR3 length equals 12 residues. Here the CDR3 DNA reads TGTGCCAGCAGCTTAGTTAGGGATGAAGCTTTCTTT. Its translation: CASSLVRDEAFF.

The chain couples TRBV6-1 to TRBJ1-2; TRBD1 agrees at 9 bases. The CDR3 has 14 amino acids. Unmatched junction bases numbered 5, after V lost 6 bases and J lost 3 bases. The germline CDR1 and CDR2 sequences are MNHNS and SASEGT. CDR3 coding DNA: TGTGCCAGCAGCCTAACAGGGGGCTACTATGGCTACACCTTC. This codes for CASSLTGGYYGYTF.

V is TRBV7-9 and J is TRBJ2-1; 7 bases are shared with TRBD2. Germline CDR1 and CDR2: SEHNR and FQNEAQ (reference sequence). The CDR3 runs 15 residues. V shed 6 bases, J shed 2 bases, and the junction held 7 bases outside the gene matches. The CDR3 loop reads CASRRPSGPYNEQFF. In DNA, the CDR3 is TGTGCCAGCAGACGCCCTAGCGGACCCTACAATGAGCAGTTCTTC.

The CDR3 DNA is TGTGCCAGCACCGCAGGGTATGAGACCCAGTACTTC. It specifies CASTAGYETQYF. The chain recombines TRBV25-1 with TRBJ2-5, with D perhaps TRBD1 (5 bases). From germline, CDR1 is MGHDK and CDR2 SYGVNS. The CDR3 is 12 residues long. Trimming stripped 7 bases from V and 5 bases from J, with 11 bases between.

This clonotype appeared a few times. The rearrangement joins TRBV6-5 to TRBJ2-1; D call uncertain. The CDR3 has 16 amino acids. The V end lost 0 bases, the J end lost 5 bases, and 14 bases lay between the germline ends. Germline assignment: CDR1 MNHEY and CDR2 SVGAGI. CDR3 coding DNA: TGTGCCAGCAGTTACTCGTTGTGGGCCAGCAACAATGAGCAGTTCTTC. Translation gives CASSYSLWASNNEQFF.

This clonotype was observed a few times. The chain employs TRBV28 and TRBJ1-1; the match to TRBD1 covers 8 bases. V was pared by 3 bases and J by 3 bases, with 15 bases of the junction left unmatched. Germline CDR1 is MDHEN and CDR2 is SYDVKM. The CDR3 is 18 amino acids. CDR3 sequence reads: CASSFEGVTGGVYTEAFF. CDR3 coding DNA: TGTGCCAGCAGTTTCGAGGGGGTTACAGGGGGAGTTTACACTGAAGCTTTCTTT. Looking up the rest from reference TRBV28 and TRBJ1-1 gives the full variable domain: DVKVTQSSRYLVKRTGEKVFLECVQDMDHENMFWYRQDPGLGLRLIYFSYDVKMKEKGDIPEGYSVSREKKERFSLILESASTNQTSMYLCASSFEGVTGGVYTEAFFGQGTRLTVV.

This clonotype has a handful of counts. The genes are TRBV27 and TRBJ2-1; 7 positions agree with TRBD1. Trimming took 6 bases from V and 4 from J; bases not matched to a gene: 9. Germline assignment: CDR1 MNHEY and CDR2 SMNVEV (reference sequence). CDR3 length: 15 amino acids. The CDR3 region is CASSRDSNFYNEQFF. CDR3 in DNA: TGTGCCAGCAGCCGGGACAGCAACTTTTACAATGAGCAGTTCTTC.

This clonotype has a handful of counts. The chain is built from TRBV9 and TRBJ2-3; D unclear. Between the trimmed V and J ends, which lost 5 bases and 7 bases, there was a span of 8 bases. This CDR3 has 11 amino acids. Looked up from germline, CDR1 is SGDLS and CDR2 is YYNGEE. In nucleotides, the CDR3 is TGTGCCAGCAGTGAGTCGAATACGCAGTATTTT. Amino acid sequence: CASSESNTQYF.

This clonotype was observed a few times. The rearrangement joins TRBV15 to TRBJ2-2; D call uncertain. The V end was cut by 3 bases, the J end by 1 base, with 9 bases between. This CDR3 has 15 residues. Germline V CDR1 and CDR2: LNHNV, YYDKDF (reference sequence). CDR3 DNA sequence: TGTGCCACCAGCAGGTGGTACGAGAACACCGGGGAGCTGTTTTTT. It translates to CATSRWYENTGELFF.

This clonotype was counted ten times or more. This chain joins TRBV20-1 and TRBJ2-3; 11 bases match TRBD2. Germline CDR1 and CDR2: DFQATT and SNEGSKA (reference sequence). V lost 5 bases and J lost 4; bases outside the gene matches: 5. The CDR3 has 14 residues. DNA for the CDR3: TGCAGTGCTCGTACTAGCGGGGGATCAGATACGCAGTATTTT. Translating gives CSARTSGGSDTQYF.

The rearrangement uses TRBV7-2 and TRBJ2-2, with 9 bases that match TRBD2. The V gene's germline CDR1 is SGHTA and CDR2 FQGNSA. The CDR3 contains 15 residues. The ends lost 6 bases at V and 7 bases at J; junction bases unmatched: 9. CDR3 loop: CASSSVAGAVGELFF. The CDR3, as DNA: TGTGCCAGCAGTTCCGTAGCGGGAGCGGTCGGGGAGCTGTTTTTT.

Ten or more counts support this clonotype. This chain uses TRBV12-3 or TRBV12-4 with TRBJ2-7; no clear D. The CDR3 covers 14 residues. Between the trimmed V and J ends, which lost 6 bases and 0 bases, there was a span of 12 bases. CDR3 DNA: TGTGCCAGCAGCCGTGGAGAGAGCTCCTACGAGCAGTACTTC. This gives the protein CASSRGESSYEQYF.

This clonotype was seen at least ten times. CDR3 in DNA: TGTGCCAGCAGTTTAGGTACTAGCGGATACGAGCAGTACTTC. Protein: CASSLGTSGYEQYF. The chain carries TRBV27 and TRBJ2-7, with 8 bases that match TRBD2. The CDR3 is made up of 14 amino acids. CDR1 is MNHEY and CDR2 is SMNVEV in the germline V gene (reference sequence). Germline trimming cut 2 bases from V and 4 bases from J; bases unmatched to any gene: 4.

This clonotype was recorded a few times. This CDR3 reads CASQGQSYEQYF. CDR3 sequence (DNA): TGTGCCAGCCAGGGGCAGAGCTACGAGCAGTACTTC. This chain joins TRBV27 and TRBJ2-7, with a possible D match to TRBD1 (6 bases). The V gene lost 8 bases and the J gene lost 3 bases, with 11 bases spanning the gap. The CDR3 covers 12 residues. Germline loops: CDR1 MNHEY, CDR2 SMNVEV (reference sequence).

This clonotype was counted between two and nine times. The chain recombines TRBV30 with TRBJ1-6; D may be TRBD1 (5 bases). This CDR3 has 14 residues. V was trimmed by 3 bases and J by 2 bases, leaving 8 bases between them. CDR1 and CDR2 from the germline V gene are GTSNPN and SVGIG (reference sequence). Here the CDR3 reads CAWRWDAYNSPLHF. The DNA for the CDR3 is TGTGCCTGGAGGTGGGACGCCTATAATTCACCCCTCCACTTT.